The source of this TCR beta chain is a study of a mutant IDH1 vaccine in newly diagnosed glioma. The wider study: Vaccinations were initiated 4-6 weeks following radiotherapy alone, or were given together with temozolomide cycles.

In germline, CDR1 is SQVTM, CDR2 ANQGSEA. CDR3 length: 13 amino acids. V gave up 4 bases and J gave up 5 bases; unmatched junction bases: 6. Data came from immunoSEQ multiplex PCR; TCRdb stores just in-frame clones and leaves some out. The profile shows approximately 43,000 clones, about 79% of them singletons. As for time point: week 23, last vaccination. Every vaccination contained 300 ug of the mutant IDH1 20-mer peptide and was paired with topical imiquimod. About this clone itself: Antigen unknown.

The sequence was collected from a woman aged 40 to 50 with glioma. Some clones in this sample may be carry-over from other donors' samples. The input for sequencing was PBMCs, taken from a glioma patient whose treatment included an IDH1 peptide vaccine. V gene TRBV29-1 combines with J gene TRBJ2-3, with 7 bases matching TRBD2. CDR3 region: CSVGIAGRDTQYF. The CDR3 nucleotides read TGCAGCGTTGGAATAGCGGGTAGAGATACGCAGTATTTT.